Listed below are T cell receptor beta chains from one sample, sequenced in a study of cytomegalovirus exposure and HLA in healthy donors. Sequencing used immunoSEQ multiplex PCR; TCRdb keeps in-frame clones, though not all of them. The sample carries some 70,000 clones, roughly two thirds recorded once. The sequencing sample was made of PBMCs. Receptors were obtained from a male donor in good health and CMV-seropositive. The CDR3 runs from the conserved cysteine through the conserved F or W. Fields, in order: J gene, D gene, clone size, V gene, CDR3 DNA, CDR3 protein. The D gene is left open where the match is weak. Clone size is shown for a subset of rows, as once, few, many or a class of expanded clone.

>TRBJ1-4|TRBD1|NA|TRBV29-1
TGCAGCGTTGAAGACAGGGGGGAAAAACTGTTTTTT
CSVEDRGEKLFF
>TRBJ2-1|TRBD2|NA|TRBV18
TGTGCCAGCTCACCTCTATCCGGGGGGGCTCTTAGCTCCTACAATGAGCAGTTCTTC
CASSPLSGGALSSYNEQFF
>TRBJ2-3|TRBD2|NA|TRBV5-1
TGCGCCAGCAGCCCAAGCTGGACTAGCGGAGGCTTCCAGTTAGATACGCAGTATTTT
CASSPSWTSGGFQLDTQYF
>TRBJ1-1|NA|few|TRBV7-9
TGTGCCAGCAGCCCTCGGAGGGGCGCGGACACTGAAGCTTTCTTT
CASSPRRGADTEAFF
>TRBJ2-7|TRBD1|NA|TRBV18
TGTGCCAGCTCACGACCGGGACAGGGAACCTACGAGCAGTACTTC
CASSRPGQGTYEQYF
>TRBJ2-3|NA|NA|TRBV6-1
TGTGCCAGCAGTGAACGTCGGGGGGCTATTGTAGATACGCAGTATTTT
CASSERRGAIVDTQYF
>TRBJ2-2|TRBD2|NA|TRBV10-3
TGTGCCATCAGTGGGGGGCTAGCGGGAAGGACCGGGGAGCTGTTTTTT
CAISGGLAGRTGELFF
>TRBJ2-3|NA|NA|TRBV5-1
TGCGCCAGCAGCTTGGATGGGGGCGGGAGCACAGATACGCAGTATTTT
CASSLDGGGSTDTQYF
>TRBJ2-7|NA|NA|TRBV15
TGTGCCACCAGCAGAGGTCGCCGTGCCTACGAGCAGTACTTC
CATSRGRRAYEQYF
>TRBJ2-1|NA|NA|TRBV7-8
TGTGCCAGCAGCTTAGCCCTCAACCCGAGCTCCTACAATGAGCAGTTCTTC
CASSLALNPSSYNEQFF
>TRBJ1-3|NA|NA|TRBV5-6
TGTGCCAGCAGCTTGTTCAGGCTGTCTGGAAACACCATATATTTT
CASSLFRLSGNTIYF